These 21 T cell receptor beta chains were sequenced from one sample in a study of T cell responses to AZD1222 COVID-19 vaccine. Some clones are missing from TCRdb's copy, which holds only in-frame ones; the method was immunoSEQ multiplex PCR. The repertoire holds some 190,000 clones, with around 89% as singletons. Sequenced here: peripheral blood, sampled on day 0 of AZD1222 vaccination. The receptors derive from an adult in good health.

The CDR3 nucleotides read TGCGCCAGCAGCTTGGGGCTGGGACTAGCTGGCTACGAGCAGTACGTC. It encodes CASSLGLGLAGYEQYV. The rearrangement joins TRBV5-1 to TRBJ2-7; TRBD2 matches at 9 bases. With 0 bases clipped from V and 3 bases from J, the junction kept 7 bases outside the gene matches. The germline gives CDR1 SGHRS, CDR2 YFSETQ. This CDR3 has 16 residues.

The chain combines TRBV10-2 with TRBJ1-2; D possibly corresponds to TRBD1 (5 bases). With 6 bases removed from V and 2 bases from J, the gap between germline ends came to 19 bases. The CDR3 totals 16 residues. The V gene's germline CDR1 is WSHSY and CDR2 SAAADI. As DNA, the CDR3 is TGCGCCAGCAGCCAATCCGGGGCGGCCCGGAACTATGGCTACACCTTC. It encodes CASSQSGAARNYGYTF.

The chain employs TRBV6-5 and TRBJ1-2; 7 nucleotides agree with TRBD1. With V trimmed by 6 bases and J by 8 bases, 6 bases remained unmatched. CDR3 length: 12 amino acids. Germline V lookup: CDR1 MNHEY, CDR2 SVGAGI. This chain's CDR3 is CASRGQTRGYTF. CDR3 bases: TGTGCCAGCAGGGGACAGACCCGGGGCTACACCTTC.

The chain links TRBV12-3 or TRBV12-4 to TRBJ1-1, with a tentative D call TRBD1 (6 bases). V was trimmed by 6 bases and J by 4 bases, leaving 12 bases between them. The CDR3 spans 13 residues. The CDR3 bases are TGTGCCAGCAGCTACAGGGAGCGCACTGAAGCTTTCTTT. This encodes CASSYRERTEAFF.

V and J are TRBV11-2 and TRBJ2-3, with 10 bases matching TRBD2. The CDR3 is made up of 19 amino acids. V dropped 6 bases and J dropped 6; count of bases not matched to a gene: 21. Germline V gives CDR1 SGHAT, CDR2 FQNNGV. CDR3 bases: TGTGCCAGCAGACCGCCGGGACTAGCGCAATTCCTGGCGCGGGATACGCAGTATTTT. Amino acid sequence: CASRPPGLAQFLARDTQYF.

This sequence joins TRBV27 and TRBJ2-3, with D possibly TRBD2 on 6 matching bases. With 2 bases removed from V and 4 bases from J, the gap between germline ends came to 13 bases. Germline V gives CDR1 MNHEY, CDR2 SMNVEV (reference sequence). The CDR3 length is 15 residues. CDR3: CASSLIFGGSDTQYF. CDR3 DNA sequence: TGTGCCAGCAGTTTAATATTTGGGGGGTCAGATACGCAGTATTTT.

The gene calls are TRBV11-2 and TRBJ2-7; 16 bases map to TRBD2. Trimming took 3 bases from V and 2 from J; bases not matched to a gene: 4. The CDR3 consists of 17 residues. Germline V gives CDR1 SGHAT, CDR2 FQNNGV. The CDR3, as DNA: TGTGCCAGCAGCTTGGGGACTAGCGGGGGGGAAACCTACGAGCAGTACGTC. This codes for CASSLGTSGGETYEQYV.

The rearrangement joins TRBV9 to TRBJ2-2; TRBD2 agrees at 16 bases. CDR3 size: 19 residues. Looked up from germline, CDR1 is SGDLS and CDR2 is YYNGEE. After removal of 1 base from V and 4 bases from J, the junction contained 7 bases not matched to a gene. CDR3 nucleotide sequence: TGTGCCAGCAGCGTACCCACGGGACTAGCGGGGGGGATCACCGGGGAGCTGTTTTTT. This gives the protein CASSVPTGLAGGITGELFF.

The rearrangement uses TRBV9 and TRBJ2-3; TRBD2 is a possible D gene (5 bases). V gave up 3 bases and J gave up 6 bases, with 14 bases separating them. The CDR3 has 14 amino acids. Germline-derived CDR1 and CDR2 are SGDLS and YYNGEE. CDR3 in amino acids: CASSEEGSLDTQYF. The CDR3 nucleotides are TGTGCCAGCAGCGAAGAGGGTAGCCTGGATACGCAGTATTTT. The full variable domain, rest sourced from reference TRBV9 and TRBJ2-3, is DSGVTQTPKHLITATGQRVTLRCSPRSGDLSVYWYQQSLDQGLQFLIQYYNGEERAKGNILERFSAQQFPDLHSELNLSSLELGDSALYFCASSEEGSLDTQYFGPGTRLTVL.

The rearrangement uses TRBV3-1 (or the pseudogene TRBV3-2) and TRBJ1-1; D is unresolved. The germline CDR1 and CDR2 sequences are LGHDT and YNNKEL (reference sequence). Trimming took off 0 bases at V and 1 base at J, with 6 bases between the two ends. The CDR3 is made up of 14 amino acids. The CDR3 DNA reads TGTGCCAGCAGCCAAGATCTGGGGAACACTGAAGCTTTCTTT. Translated: CASSQDLGNTEAFF.

This sequence joins TRBV2 and TRBJ1-6; no clear D gene. Between the trimmed V and J ends, which lost 3 bases and 0 bases, there was a span of 6 bases. Germline CDR1 SNHLY, CDR2 FYNNEI. This CDR3 is built from 15 residues. DNA of the CDR3: TGTGCCAGCAGTGACAGCAGCTCCTATAATTCACCCCTCCACTTT. This encodes CASSDSSSYNSPLHF.

This clone has more than one count but fewer than ten. V and J are TRBV10-3 and TRBJ2-7; D remains unclear. V gave up 3 bases and J gave up 0 bases, with 12 bases separating them. The CDR3 has 15 residues. The germline V gene has CDR1 ENHRY and CDR2 SYGVKD. CDR3 DNA sequence: TGTGCCATCAGTGACTCTCAGCTCAGCTCCTACGAGCAGTACGTC. The encoded protein is CAISDSQLSSYEQYV.

The chain recombines TRBV2 with TRBJ1-4, with 8 positions matching TRBD1. Per the germline V gene, CDR1 is SNHLY and CDR2 is FYNNEI. CDR3 size: 14 residues. Trimming cost V 7 bases and J 7 bases; bases outside gene matches: 8. CDR3: CASNLQGVGEKLFF. CDR3 nucleotide sequence: TGTGCCAGCAATCTACAGGGGGTTGGTGAAAAACTGTTTTTT. The entire variable domain, with the rest obtained from reference TRBV2 and TRBJ1-4, is as follows: EPEVTQTPSHQVTQMGQEVILRCVPISNHLYFYWYRQILGQKVEFLVSFYNNEISEKSEIFDDQFSVERPDGSNFTLKIRSTKLEDSAMYFCASNLQGVGEKLFFGSGTQLSVL.

The chain has TRBV5-4 and TRBJ2-3; the match to TRBD2 covers 14 bases. CDR3 length: 18 residues. The V gene end was trimmed by 4 bases and the J gene end by 2 bases; junction bases not matched to a gene: 9. The germline CDR1 and CDR2 sequences are SGHNT and YYREEE (reference sequence). CDR3 sequence reads: CASSTSGTSGGYTDTQYF. In nucleotides, the CDR3 is TGTGCCAGCAGCACTTCCGGGACTAGCGGGGGTTACACAGATACGCAGTATTTT.

This chain connects TRBV20-1 to TRBJ2-7; 8 bases are a match to TRBD1. Germline V gene data show CDR1 as DFQATT and CDR2 as SNEGSKA (reference sequence). The CDR3 totals 14 residues. The ends lost 3 bases at V and 5 bases at J; junction bases unmatched: 9. CDR3: CSASEVQGAHEQYF. As DNA, the CDR3 is TGCAGTGCTAGTGAGGTGCAGGGGGCCCACGAGCAGTACTTC.

This clone was counted a few times. V and J are TRBV19 and TRBJ1-1, with a tentative D call TRBD1 (5 bases). Germline V gene data show CDR1 as LNHDA and CDR2 as SQIVND (reference sequence). The CDR3 spans 13 residues. V dropped 5 bases and J dropped 4 bases, with 11 bases sitting between them. The CDR3 nucleotides are TGTGCCAGTAGTGCCGGGGCCGTCACTGAAGCTTTCTTT. As protein: CASSAGAVTEAFF.

J is TRBJ1-1 and V is TRBV5-5; TRBD1 matches 7 bases. Germline CDR1 SGHKS, CDR2 YYEKEE (reference sequence). V was pared by 2 bases and J by 1 base, with 2 bases of the junction left unmatched. The CDR3 is 14 amino acids. Here the CDR3 reads CASSFDRENTEAFF. The CDR3 DNA follows: TGTGCCAGCAGCTTCGACAGGGAGAACACTGAAGCTTTCTTT.

This clone was seen more than once but under ten times. The chain couples TRBV19 to TRBJ2-7; D unclear. V was trimmed by 5 bases and J by 4 bases, leaving 6 bases between them. Germline-derived CDR1 and CDR2 are LNHDA and SQIVND (reference sequence). CDR3 length: 11 residues. The DNA of the CDR3 is TGTGCCAGTAGTGTGGATTACGAGCAGTACTTC. As protein: CASSVDYEQYF. The complete variable domain, with remaining parts taken from reference TRBV19 and TRBJ2-7, reads DGGITQSPKYLFRKEGQNVTLSCEQNLNHDAMYWYRQDPGQGLRLIYYSQIVNDFQKGDIAEGYSVSREKKESFPLTVTSAQKNPTAFYLCASSVDYEQYFGPGTRLTVT.

A single count supports this clone. The chain uses TRBV25-1 and TRBJ2-1; 12 nucleotides agree with TRBD2. The V segment lost 2 bases and the J segment 9 bases; nucleotides outside the gene matches: 5. CDR3 length: 15 amino acids. From germline, CDR1 is MGHDK and CDR2 SYGVNS. The CDR3 DNA is TGTGCCAGCAGTGAAGCTAGCGGGGGGGCGAGTGAGCAGTTCTTC. The encoded protein is CASSEASGGASEQFF.

This clone was recorded only once. The chain employs TRBV7-9 and TRBJ1-2, with 11 positions matching TRBD1. V was pared by 0 bases and J by 2 bases, with 5 bases of the junction left unmatched. Per germline, CDR1 SEHNR and CDR2 FQNEAQ (reference sequence). The CDR3 contains 17 residues. The CDR3 loop reads CASSLALGQGDNYGYTF. The CDR3 nucleotides are TGTGCCAGCAGCTTAGCGCTGGGACAGGGGGACAACTATGGCTACACCTTC.

Here the CDR3 DNA reads TGTGCCAGGGGACTAGCGGGGGGCATCGAGCAGTACGTC. Encoded protein: CARGLAGGIEQYV. The V call is TRBV27, the J call TRBJ2-7; 15 bases fit TRBD2. The CDR3 length is 13 residues. The ends lost 9 bases at V and 6 bases at J; junction bases unmatched: 3. CDR1 MNHEY and CDR2 SMNVEV come from the germline V gene (reference sequence).